Below, one T cell receptor (beta chain) is given with its context. In the source study's methods: Cell counts per sample came from amplifying reference gene primers. Libraries were prepared by immunoSEQ multiplex PCR; TCRdb keeps only in-frame clonotypes and omits some of them. That table gives V, J and clone size, and the DNA gave D and trimming. The data contain a few hundred thousand clones, roughly 88% of them singletons. Those enrolled, adults aged roughly 18 to 90 years, came from fewer than 25 US areas. For recovered donors of Cohort 3, there were two negative PCRs, clearance, or symptom resolution. The data were obtained in a study of blood T cell repertoires in COVID-19. Study-level background: The cDNA or gDNA used as material had been derived from T cells, B-cell-depleted T cells, or PBMCs.

Germline CDR1 SNHLY, CDR2 FYNNEI. Trimming pared 5 bases from V and 5 bases from J, leaving 22 bases between. This CDR3 is built from 17 residues. The specimen was PBMCs or T cells enriched from blood (not recorded which). This receptor was taken from a man under 40 who had recovered from COVID-19. V gene TRBV2 combines with J gene TRBJ1-5, with a tentative D call TRBD1 (6 bases). CDR3 sequence reads: CASSIRKENRVDQPQHF. CDR3 sequence (DNA): TGTGCCAGCAGTATTAGAAAAGAGAACAGGGTAGATCAGCCCCAGCATTTT.